Presented here are 15 T cell receptor beta chains from one specimen sequenced in a study of cytomegalovirus exposure and HLA in healthy donors. The PCR employed 60 Vbeta primers together with 13 Jbeta primers. Only in-frame clones appear in the TCRdb table, and some are missing; sequencing was by immunoSEQ multiplex PCR. This sample has around 140,000 clones; 77% occur once, and the top ten carry 4.2%. Sequenced material: PBMCs. The receptor source for this set is a male donor in good health and CMV-seropositive.

The rearrangement uses TRBV28 and TRBJ1-1; D call uncertain. Per germline, CDR1 MDHEN and CDR2 SYDVKM. The V end was cut by 3 bases, the J end by 3 bases, with 20 bases between. The CDR3 consists of 17 residues. The CDR3 is CASSLWAAGTFDTEAFF. DNA of the CDR3: TGTGCCAGCAGTTTGTGGGCAGCCGGAACTTTCGACACTGAAGCTTTCTTT.

This chain links TRBV5-4 with TRBJ1-2; TRBD1 matches 8 bases. Looked up from germline, CDR1 is SGHNT and CDR2 is YYREEE (reference sequence). This CDR3 spans 16 amino acids. Trimming took 5 bases from V and 2 from J; bases not matched to a gene: 11. The CDR3 DNA sequence: TGTGCCAGCAGGGAGGGAGACAGGGGATACAACTATGGCTACACCTTC. Its translation: CASREGDRGYNYGYTF.

CDR3 DNA sequence: TGTGCCAGCAGCTCCGTAGGGGCGCTTGGCTACACCTTC. Translated, it gives CASSSVGALGYTF. This chain links TRBV7-9 with TRBJ1-2; D possibly corresponds to TRBD1 (5 bases). The CDR3 has 13 amino acids. Trimming cost V 4 bases and J 7 bases, with 13 bases left between them. The germline V gene encodes CDR1 SEHNR and CDR2 FQNEAQ (reference sequence).

In regard to this clone: Compared with germline, one end of the junction differs, possibly owing to a read error. This sample includes further DNA sequences coding for the same CDR3. The V call is TRBV30, the J call TRBJ1-5, with 9 bases aligning to TRBD1. Germline CDR1 and CDR2: GTSNPN and SVGIG (reference sequence). The CDR3 sequence is 15 residues long. The CDR3 protein is CAWNRGLDREGPQHF. In DNA, the CDR3 is TGTGCCTGGAACAGGGGGCTGGATCGGGAGGGGCCCCAGCACTTT.

Only one count was recorded for this clone. The chain combines TRBV19 with TRBJ2-2, with 11 positions matching TRBD2. With V trimmed by 3 bases and J by 6 bases, 6 bases remained unmatched. The CDR3 has 16 residues. Looked up from germline, CDR1 is LNHDA and CDR2 is SQIVND (reference sequence). Written as DNA, the CDR3 is TGTGCCAGTAGTATGATGGGACTAGCGGAGGCCGGGGAGCTGTTTTTT. Protein: CASSMMGLAEAGELFF. Full variable domain (outside the CDR3, taken from reference TRBV19 and TRBJ2-2): DGGITQSPKYLFRKEGQNVTLSCEQNLNHDAMYWYRQDPGQGLRLIYYSQIVNDFQKGDIAEGYSVSREKKESFPLTVTSAQKNPTAFYLCASSMMGLAEAGELFFGEGSRLTVL.

The chain has TRBV9 and TRBJ2-7; maybe TRBD2 (6 bases). V was shortened by 0 bases and J by 3 bases, with 13 bases between the two germline ends. CDR1 is SGDLS and CDR2 is YYNGEE in the germline V gene. There are 15 residues in the CDR3. The CDR3 protein is CASSVGGVPFYEQYF. DNA of the CDR3: TGTGCCAGCAGCGTAGGGGGGGTACCCTTCTACGAGCAGTACTTC.

V usage is TRBV6-1 and J usage is TRBJ2-7; the D is unclear. The CDR3 is 15 amino acids. Trimming shortened V by 1 base and J by 2 bases, and 12 bases separated the two germline ends. Germline assignment: CDR1 MNHNS and CDR2 SASEGT. Here the CDR3 DNA reads TGTGCCAGCAGTGAAGATCCTGGCCATACCTACGAGCAGTACTTC. The encoded protein is CASSEDPGHTYEQYF.

This clone occurred a few times. V is TRBV29-1 and J is TRBJ2-7; TRBD1 aligns across 9 bases. Germline assignment: CDR1 SQVTM and CDR2 ANQGSEA. This CDR3 comprises 11 residues. J lost 5 bases, V lost 7 bases, and 3 bases had no gene match. The CDR3 here is CSGTGGHEQYF. The CDR3 nucleotides are TGCAGCGGCACAGGGGGCCACGAGCAGTACTTC.

As concerns this clone: One end of the junction does not line up with germline, which may come from a read error. This chain links TRBV10-3 with TRBJ2-6; possible D gene TRBD1, 6 bases. The CDR3 consists of 20 residues. The germline CDR1 and CDR2 sequences are ENHRY and SYGVKD. Here the CDR3 DNA reads TGTGCCATCGGTGACTGGGCGGCCGGACAGATCCGCTCTGGGGCCAACGTCCTGACTTTC. It yields the protein CAIGDWAAGQIRSGANVLTF.

V gene TRBV11-3 combines with J gene TRBJ2-1, with a weak D call TRBD2 (6 bases). This CDR3 has 18 amino acids. Germline-derived CDR1 and CDR2 are SGHNT and YENEEA. The V end was cut by 1 base, the J end by 2 bases, with 18 bases between. The CDR3 nucleotides read TGTGCCAGCAGCTTAGGTCGGCTGGGACTCAACACCTACAATGAGCAGTTCTTC. Translating gives CASSLGRLGLNTYNEQFF.

The chain employs TRBV19 and TRBJ1-5; D unresolved. This CDR3 spans 15 amino acids. Germline values: CDR1 LNHDA, CDR2 SQIVND (reference sequence). Trimming shortened V by 11 bases and J by 0 bases, and 17 bases separated the two germline ends. As DNA, the CDR3 is TGTGCCGCCTCGATCCGGGGATCTAGCAATCAGCCCCAGCATTTT. Translating gives CAASIRGSSNQPQHF.

The V and J genes are TRBV6-1 and TRBJ2-7, with 10 bases fitting TRBD1. Germline lookup yields CDR1 MNHNS and CDR2 SASEGT. V dropped 7 bases and J dropped 3; count of bases not matched to a gene: 6. This CDR3 region has 14 residues. The CDR3 region has the DNA TGTGCCAGCAACAGACAGGGGGCGATCTACGAGCAGTACTTC. The encoded protein is CASNRQGAIYEQYF.

The V call is TRBV11-2, the J call TRBJ2-3; D call uncertain. The CDR3 runs 14 residues. Germline CDR1 SGHAT, CDR2 FQNNGV. The V end lost 6 bases, the J end lost 2 bases, and 12 bases lay between the germline ends. The DNA of the CDR3 is TGTGCCAGCAGAGACACAAGGTACACAGATACGCAGTATTTT. This translates into CASRDTRYTDTQYF.

The V and J genes are TRBV5-5 and TRBJ2-5, with a possible D match to TRBD2 (6 bases). Germline V CDR1 and CDR2: SGHKS, YYEKEE (reference sequence). The CDR3 spans 15 residues. Trimming removed 0 bases at V and 4 bases at J, with 13 bases between. DNA of the CDR3: TGTGCCAGCAGCTTGGTACCGGGAGTGGGAGAGACCCAGTACTTC. Amino acids: CASSLVPGVGETQYF.

As DNA, the CDR3 is TGTGCCAGCAGTTACTCCGGCGGGGGGGCCGAACAGTTCTTC. Its protein product is CASSYSGGGAEQFF. The chain uses TRBV6-5 and TRBJ2-1, with TRBD2 identical over 9 bases. CDR3 length: 14 amino acids. The J segment lost 13 bases and the V segment lost 0 bases, leaving 7 bases of the junction unmatched. Germline V gives CDR1 MNHEY, CDR2 SVGAGI.